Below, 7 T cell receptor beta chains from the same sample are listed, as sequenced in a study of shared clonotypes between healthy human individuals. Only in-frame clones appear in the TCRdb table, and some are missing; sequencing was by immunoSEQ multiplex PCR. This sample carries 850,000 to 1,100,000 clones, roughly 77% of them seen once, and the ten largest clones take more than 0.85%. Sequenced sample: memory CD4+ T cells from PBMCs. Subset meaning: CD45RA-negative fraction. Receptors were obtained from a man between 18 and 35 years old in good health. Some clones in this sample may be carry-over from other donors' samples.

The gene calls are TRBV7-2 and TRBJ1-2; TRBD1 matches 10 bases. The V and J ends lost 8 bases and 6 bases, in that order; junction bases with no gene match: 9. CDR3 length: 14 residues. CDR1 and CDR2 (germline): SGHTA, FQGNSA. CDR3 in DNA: TGTGCCAGCTCTTCCCTGGACAGGGGGGATGGCTACACCTTC. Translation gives CASSSLDRGDGYTF.

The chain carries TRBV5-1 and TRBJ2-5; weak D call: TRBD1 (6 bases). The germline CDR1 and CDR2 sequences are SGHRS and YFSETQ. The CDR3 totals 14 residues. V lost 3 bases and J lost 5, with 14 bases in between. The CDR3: CASSSYTGCETQYF. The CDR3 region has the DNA TGCGCCAGCAGCTCCTATACAGGGTGCGAGACCCAGTACTTC.

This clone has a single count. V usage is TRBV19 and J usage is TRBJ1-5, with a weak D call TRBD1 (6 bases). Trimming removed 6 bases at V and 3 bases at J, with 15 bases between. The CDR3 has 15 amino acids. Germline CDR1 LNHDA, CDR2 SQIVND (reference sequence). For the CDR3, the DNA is TGTGCCAGTAGACCCGCCGGGACAATCAATCAGCCCCAGCATTTT. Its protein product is CASRPAGTINQPQHF. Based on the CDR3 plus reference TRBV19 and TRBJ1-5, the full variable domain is DGGITQSPKYLFRKEGQNVTLSCEQNLNHDAMYWYRQDPGQGLRLIYYSQIVNDFQKGDIAEGYSVSREKKESFPLTVTSAQKNPTAFYLCASRPAGTINQPQHFGDGTRLSIL.

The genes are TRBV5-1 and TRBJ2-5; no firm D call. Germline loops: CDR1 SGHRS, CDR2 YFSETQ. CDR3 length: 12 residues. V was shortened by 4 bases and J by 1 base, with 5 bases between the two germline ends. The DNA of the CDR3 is TGCGCCAGCAGCGTGGCCCAAGAGACCCAGTACTTC. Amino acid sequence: CASSVAQETQYF.

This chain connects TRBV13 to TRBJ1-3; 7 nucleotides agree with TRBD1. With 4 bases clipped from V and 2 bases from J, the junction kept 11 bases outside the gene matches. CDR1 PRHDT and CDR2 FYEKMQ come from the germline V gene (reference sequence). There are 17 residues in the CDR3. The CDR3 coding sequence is TGTGCCAGCAGCTCCCAGGGGGGCCGTTTAACTGGAAACACCATATATTTT. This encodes CASSSQGGRLTGNTIYF.

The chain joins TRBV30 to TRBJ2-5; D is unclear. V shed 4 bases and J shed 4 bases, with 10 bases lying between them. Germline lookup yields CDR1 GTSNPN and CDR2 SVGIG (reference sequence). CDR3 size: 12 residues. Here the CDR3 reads CAWNVGSETQYF. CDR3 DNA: TGTGCCTGGAATGTGGGATCAGAGACCCAGTACTTC.

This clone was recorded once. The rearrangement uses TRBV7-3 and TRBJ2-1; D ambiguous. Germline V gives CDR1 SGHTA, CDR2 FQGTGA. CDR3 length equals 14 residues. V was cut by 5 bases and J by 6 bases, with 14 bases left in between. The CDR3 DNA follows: TGTGCCAGCAGCACGTACCAAAACTCCAATGAGCAGTTCTTC. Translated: CASSTYQNSNEQFF.